The 7 T cell receptor beta chains below were found in one sample sequenced in a study of blood T cells in healthy people across ages. A second PCR, run for about 6 to 11 cycles, used a sample-barcoded 5' primer plus a J-beta primer mix. TCRdb re-called the 5' RACE reads through MiXCR, storing one row per CDR3 protein. The data show roughly 700,000 distinct CDR3 sequences, with roughly 32% seen just once and 15% held by the top ten. The sample consisted of blood. Receptors originate from a woman older than 75 in good health.

In the case of this clonotype: This may be a read error: a much more frequent sequence differs by one nucleotide. The rearrangement links TRBV20-1 to TRBJ2-5, with D possibly being TRBD1 (7 bases). With 1 base removed from V and 11 bases from J, the gap between germline ends came to 23 bases. The CDR3 runs 15 residues. Germline V CDR1 and CDR2: DFQATT, SNEGSKA (reference sequence). CDR3 DNA sequence: TGCAGTGCTAGAGTAGGAGACAGGGAGGTTAGTGAGCAGTACTTC. Translated, it gives CSARVGDREVSEQYF.

Points on this clonotype: A clone one base away is much larger, so this may be a read error. The chain joins TRBV15 to TRBJ2-5; D gene ambiguous. The J call could be wrong; TRBJ2-1 is a better fit for the DNA end. The CDR3 extends over 18 amino acids. Germline values: CDR1 LNHNV, CDR2 YYDKDF (reference sequence). The CDR3 spells CATSREGKRMARQETQFF. In DNA, the CDR3 is TGTGCCACCAGCAGAGAGGGGAAGAGAATGGCCAGGCAAGAGACCCAGTTCTTC.

This clonotype was observed many times. J is TRBJ2-3 and V is TRBV11-2; maybe TRBD1 (5 bases). Deletions cut 0 bases from V and 2 bases from J, with 9 bases between. The germline V gene has CDR1 SGHAT and CDR2 FQNNGV. CDR3 length equals 15 residues. For the CDR3, the DNA is TGTGCCAGCAGCTTAGAACCAGGGCCCACAGATACGCAGTATTTT. It translates to CASSLEPGPTDTQYF.

With regard to this clonotype: Since a much larger clone is just one base distant, this may be a read error. The rearrangement links TRBV20-1 to TRBJ2-3; 8 nucleotides line up with TRBD1. The CDR3 is 14 residues long. Looked up from germline, CDR1 is DFQATT and CDR2 is SNEGSKA (reference sequence). In DNA, the CDR3 is TGCAGTGCTAGAACAGGACAGGGCACAGATGCGCAGTATTTT. Translated: CSARTGQGTDAQYF.

This clonotype appeared many times. V and J are TRBV2 and TRBJ2-3; D may be TRBD1 (5 bases). This CDR3 comprises 14 residues. Deletions cut 2 bases from V and 0 bases from J, with 6 bases between. CDR1 and CDR2 (germline): SNHLY, FYNNEI. CDR3 nucleotides: TGTGCCAGCAGTGAAAGACAGAGCACAGATACGCAGTATTTT. It codes for CASSERQSTDTQYF. The whole variable domain, filled in from reference TRBV2 and TRBJ2-3, reads EPEVTQTPSHQVTQMGQEVILRCVPISNHLYFYWYRQILGQKVEFLVSFYNNEISEKSEIFDDQFSVERPDGSNFTLKIRSTKLEDSAMYFCASSERQSTDTQYFGPGTRLTVL.

This clonotype has only a few counts. The chain links TRBV6-1 to TRBJ1-5; 9 nucleotides match TRBD1. J gave up 0 bases and V 6 bases, and 6 bases lay outside the gene matches. CDR1 MNHNS and CDR2 SASEGT come from the germline V gene. CDR3 size: 16 residues. The CDR3 DNA reads as TGTGCCAGCAGCCTACAGGGGGCTTATAGCAATCAGCCCCAGCATTTT. Its protein is CASSLQGAYSNQPQHF.

In its sample, this clonotype was seen many times. This chain uses TRBV3-1 with TRBJ1-2; D perhaps matches TRBD1 (5 bases). The V gene lost 4 bases and the J gene lost 8 bases, with 14 bases spanning the gap. Germline assignment: CDR1 LGHDT and CDR2 YNNKEL (reference sequence). This CDR3 spans 13 amino acids. CDR3 loop: CASSPDSSGGYTF. CDR3 in DNA: TGTGCCAGCAGCCCTGACAGTTCGGGCGGCTACACCTTC.